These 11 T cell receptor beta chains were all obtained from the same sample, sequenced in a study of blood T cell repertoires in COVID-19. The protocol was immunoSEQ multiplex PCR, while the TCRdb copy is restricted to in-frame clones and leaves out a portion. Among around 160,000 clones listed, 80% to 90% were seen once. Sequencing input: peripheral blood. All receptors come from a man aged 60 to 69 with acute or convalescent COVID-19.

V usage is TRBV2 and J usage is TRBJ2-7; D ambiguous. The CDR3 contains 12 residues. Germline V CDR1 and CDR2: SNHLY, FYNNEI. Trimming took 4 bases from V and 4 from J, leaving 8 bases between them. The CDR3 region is CASSANAYEQYF. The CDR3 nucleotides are TGTGCCAGCAGTGCTAATGCTTACGAGCAGTACTTC.

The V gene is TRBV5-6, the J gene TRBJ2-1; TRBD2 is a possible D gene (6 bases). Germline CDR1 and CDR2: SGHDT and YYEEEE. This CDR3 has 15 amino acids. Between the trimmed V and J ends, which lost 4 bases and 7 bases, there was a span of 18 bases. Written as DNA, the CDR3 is TGTGCCAGCAGCCACTGGCGGGGAGAAAGAAATGAGCAGTTCTTC. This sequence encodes CASSHWRGERNEQFF.

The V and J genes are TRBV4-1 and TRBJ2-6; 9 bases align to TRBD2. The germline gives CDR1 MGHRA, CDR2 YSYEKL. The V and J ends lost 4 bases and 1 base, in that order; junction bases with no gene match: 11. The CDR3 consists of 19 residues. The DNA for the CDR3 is TGCGCCAGCAGCCCTTCGGCGGGACTAGCCATATCTGGGGCCAACGTCCTGACTTTC. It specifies CASSPSAGLAISGANVLTF.

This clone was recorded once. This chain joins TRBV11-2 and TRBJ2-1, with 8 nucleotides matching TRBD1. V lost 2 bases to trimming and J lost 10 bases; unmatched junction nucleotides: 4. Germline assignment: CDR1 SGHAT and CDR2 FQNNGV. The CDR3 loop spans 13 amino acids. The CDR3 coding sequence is TGTGCCAGCAGCTTAACAGGGGGAGACGAGCAGTTCTTC. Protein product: CASSLTGGDEQFF.

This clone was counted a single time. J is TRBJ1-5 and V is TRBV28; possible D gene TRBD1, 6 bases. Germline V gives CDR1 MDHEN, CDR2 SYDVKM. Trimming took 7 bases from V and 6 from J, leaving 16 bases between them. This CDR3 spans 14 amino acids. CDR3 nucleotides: TGTGCCAGCACCCCCAGGGGTGGGAGTCAGCCCCAGCATTTT. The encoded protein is CASTPRGGSQPQHF.

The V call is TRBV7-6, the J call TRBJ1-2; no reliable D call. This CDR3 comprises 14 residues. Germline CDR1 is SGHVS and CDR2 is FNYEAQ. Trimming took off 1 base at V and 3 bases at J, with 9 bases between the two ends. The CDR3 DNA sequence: TGTGCCAGCAGCTTAGGCGGGAACCACTATGGCTACACCTTC. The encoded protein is CASSLGGNHYGYTF.

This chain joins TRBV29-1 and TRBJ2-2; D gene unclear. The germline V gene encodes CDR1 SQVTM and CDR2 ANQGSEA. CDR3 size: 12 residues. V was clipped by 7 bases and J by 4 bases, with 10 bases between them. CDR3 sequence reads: CSAGLPTGELFF. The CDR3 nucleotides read TGCAGCGCTGGGCTACCCACCGGGGAGCTGTTTTTT.

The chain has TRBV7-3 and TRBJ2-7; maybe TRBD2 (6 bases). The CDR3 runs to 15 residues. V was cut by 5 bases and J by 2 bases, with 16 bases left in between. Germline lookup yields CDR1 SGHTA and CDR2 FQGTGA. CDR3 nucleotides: TGTGCCAGCAGCCCGGAGGGAGCGACTGCCTACGAGCAGTACTTC. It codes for CASSPEGATAYEQYF. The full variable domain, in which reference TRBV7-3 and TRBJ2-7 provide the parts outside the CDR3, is GAGVSQTPSNKVTEKGKYVELRCDPISGHTALYWYRQSLGQGPEFLIYFQGTGAADDSGLPNDRFFAVRPEGSVSTLKIQRTERGDSAVYLCASSPEGATAYEQYFGPGTRLTVT.

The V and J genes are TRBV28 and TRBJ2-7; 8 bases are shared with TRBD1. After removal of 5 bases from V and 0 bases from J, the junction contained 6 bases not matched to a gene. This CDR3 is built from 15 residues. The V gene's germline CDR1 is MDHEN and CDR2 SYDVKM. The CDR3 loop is CASSADRGYSYEQYF. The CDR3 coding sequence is TGTGCCAGCAGTGCAGACAGGGGATACTCCTACGAGCAGTACTTC.

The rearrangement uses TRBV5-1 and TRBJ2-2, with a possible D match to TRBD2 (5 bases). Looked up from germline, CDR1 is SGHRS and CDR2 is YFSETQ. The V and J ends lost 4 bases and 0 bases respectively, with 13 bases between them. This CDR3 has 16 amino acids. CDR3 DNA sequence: TGCGCCAGCAGCCCGATTGGGAGAACGAACACCGGGGAGCTGTTTTTT. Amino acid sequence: CASSPIGRTNTGELFF.

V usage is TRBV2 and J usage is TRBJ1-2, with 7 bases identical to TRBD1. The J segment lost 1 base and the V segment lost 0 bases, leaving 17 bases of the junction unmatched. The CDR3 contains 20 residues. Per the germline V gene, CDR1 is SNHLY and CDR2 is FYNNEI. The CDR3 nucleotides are TGTGCCAGCAGTGAAGCTCGGGACAGAGTAGTTCGACTCCTTAACTATGGCTACACCTTC. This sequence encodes CASSEARDRVVRLLNYGYTF.